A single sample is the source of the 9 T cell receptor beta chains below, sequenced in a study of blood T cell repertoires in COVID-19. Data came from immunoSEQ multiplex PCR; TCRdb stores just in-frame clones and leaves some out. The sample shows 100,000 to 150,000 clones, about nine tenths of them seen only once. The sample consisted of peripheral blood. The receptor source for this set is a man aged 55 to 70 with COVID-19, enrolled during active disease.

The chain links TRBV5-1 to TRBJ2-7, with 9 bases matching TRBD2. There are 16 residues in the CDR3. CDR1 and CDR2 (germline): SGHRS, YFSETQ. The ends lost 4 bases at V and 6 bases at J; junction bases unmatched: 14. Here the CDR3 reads CASSDPLGAGGTEQYF. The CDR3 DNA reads TGCGCCAGCAGCGATCCTCTGGGGGCGGGAGGGACCGAGCAGTACTTC.

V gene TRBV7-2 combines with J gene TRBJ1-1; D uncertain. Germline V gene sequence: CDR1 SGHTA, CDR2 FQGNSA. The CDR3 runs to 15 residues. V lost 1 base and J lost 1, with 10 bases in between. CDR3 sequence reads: CASSLEVGRNTEAFF. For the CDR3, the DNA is TGTGCCAGCAGCTTAGAAGTTGGGAGGAACACTGAAGCTTTCTTT.

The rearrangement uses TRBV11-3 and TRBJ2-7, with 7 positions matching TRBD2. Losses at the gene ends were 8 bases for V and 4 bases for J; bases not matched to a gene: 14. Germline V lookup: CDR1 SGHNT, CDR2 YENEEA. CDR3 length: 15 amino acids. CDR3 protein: CASQTGGFSIYEQYF. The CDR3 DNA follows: TGTGCCAGCCAAACGGGGGGATTCTCCATATACGAGCAGTACTTC.

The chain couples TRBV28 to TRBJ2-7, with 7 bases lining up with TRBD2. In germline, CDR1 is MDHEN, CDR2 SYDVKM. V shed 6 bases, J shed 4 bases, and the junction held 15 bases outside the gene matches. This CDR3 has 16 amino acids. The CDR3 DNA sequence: TGTGCCAGCAGCGCCCCTACGGGGGAGGGCCGGTACGAGCAGTACTTC. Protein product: CASSAPTGEGRYEQYF. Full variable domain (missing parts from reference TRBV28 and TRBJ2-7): DVKVTQSSRYLVKRTGEKVFLECVQDMDHENMFWYRQDPGLGLRLIYFSYDVKMKEKGDIPEGYSVSREKKERFSLILESASTNQTSMYLCASSAPTGEGRYEQYFGPGTRLTVT.

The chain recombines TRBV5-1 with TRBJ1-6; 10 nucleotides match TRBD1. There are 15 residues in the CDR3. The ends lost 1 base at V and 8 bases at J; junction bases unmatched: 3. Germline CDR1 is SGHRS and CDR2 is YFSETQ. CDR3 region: CASSLSGQGHSPLHF. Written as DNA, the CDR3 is TGCGCCAGCAGCTTGTCGGGACAGGGGCATTCACCCCTCCACTTT.

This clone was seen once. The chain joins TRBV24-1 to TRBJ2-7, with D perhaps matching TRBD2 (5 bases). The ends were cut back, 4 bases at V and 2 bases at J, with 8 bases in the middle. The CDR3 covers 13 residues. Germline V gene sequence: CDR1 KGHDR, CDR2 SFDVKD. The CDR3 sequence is CATSEEGTYEQYF. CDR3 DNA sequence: TGTGCCACCAGTGAAGAGGGTACCTACGAGCAGTACTTC.

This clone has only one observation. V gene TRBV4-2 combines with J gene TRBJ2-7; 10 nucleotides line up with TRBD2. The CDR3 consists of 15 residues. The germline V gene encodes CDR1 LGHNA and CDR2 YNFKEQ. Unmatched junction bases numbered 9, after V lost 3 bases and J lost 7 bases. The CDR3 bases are TGTGCCAGCAGCCACCCGGGACTAGCGCTTTTTGAGCAGTACTTC. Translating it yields CASSHPGLALFEQYF.

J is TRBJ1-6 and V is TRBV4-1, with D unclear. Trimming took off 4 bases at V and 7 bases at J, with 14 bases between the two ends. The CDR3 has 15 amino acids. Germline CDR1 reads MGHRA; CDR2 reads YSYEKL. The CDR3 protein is CASSPGLLPNSPLHF. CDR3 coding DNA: TGCGCCAGCAGCCCTGGACTGCTCCCAAATTCACCCCTCCACTTT.

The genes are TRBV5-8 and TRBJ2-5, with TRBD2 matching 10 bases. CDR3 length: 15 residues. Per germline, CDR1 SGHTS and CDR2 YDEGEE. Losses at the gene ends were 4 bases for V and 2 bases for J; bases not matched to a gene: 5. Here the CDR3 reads CASSPGLAMQETQYF. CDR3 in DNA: TGTGCCAGCAGCCCGGGACTAGCGATGCAAGAGACCCAGTACTTC.